This section outlines one T cell receptor (beta chain) sequence together with its context. Its antigen is unknown. This record belongs to a study of cytotoxic CD8 clonotypes in ibrutinib-treated CLL. Study summary: Across the patients, about a dozen were relapsed/refractory, roughly 15 treatment-naive and 17 to 18 IGHV unmutated. Response samples were obtained once patients had received a median around 12 months of treatment, range 6 to 36. Study-level points and caveats: Rising at ibrutinib response, clonality subsequently fell back toward baseline at progression.

TCRdb's copy holds only in-frame clones and misses some; the assay was immunoSEQ multiplex PCR. The sample gives tens of thousands of clones, more than 60% of which show up once; roughly 6% is in the top ten. This CDR3 has 15 residues. CDR1 MNHEY and CDR2 SVGAGI come from the germline V gene. Unmatched junction bases numbered 5, after V lost 0 bases and J lost 4 bases. The TCR beta libraries used 1.5 to 2 micrograms of genomic DNA that came from cryopreserved PBMCs. The chain carries TRBV6-5 and TRBJ1-2, with TRBD1 matching over 7 bases. Sequences were derived from PBMCs, sampled after 12 months of ibrutinib treatment. This receptor was taken from a human donor with chronic lymphocytic leukemia. CDR3 bases: TGTGCCAGCAGTTACTCGGGGACAGTAGTCTATGGCTACACCTTC. Protein: CASSYSGTVVYGYTF.